This T cell receptor (beta chain) originates from a study of blood T cell repertoires in COVID-19 (dated by TCRdb to 2018 to 2020). Concerning the study at large: Samples from collaborators originated in the United States, Italy and Spain and spanned both the acute and convalescent phases of COVID-19. A freely available public database, intended as a resource for researchers studying the immune response to SARS-CoV-2, is where the repertoires were released. The prospective study material was composed of cDNA or gDNA derived from T cells, B-cell-depleted T cells, or PBMCs. The dataset comprised deeply sampled blood TCRbeta repertoires from subjects exposed to, actively infected with, or recovered from COVID-19. A de-identified subject ID, COVID-19 status, age in years and sex were almost always included in the sample metadata. The samples were drawn from two sources: the first 160 participants of the ongoing ImmuneRACE study, and 1,254 subjects contributed by 6 global collaborators. HLA class I and class II types, where available, came from metadata supplied by the sample provider rather than from assay-based typing. General findings and caveats noted by the study authors: The amount of clinical and demographic metadata varied by source and participant and was provided uncurated.

One collaborating source in Seattle enrolled patients during active infection and followed them longitudinally through the course of disease. The collaborating institutions used their own protocols to collect whole blood in K2EDTA tubes. For TCRbeta analysis, collaborators shipped samples in one of three forms: frozen whole blood, isolated PBMCs, or DNA extracted from either of those sample types. The immunoSEQ Assay, a bias-controlled multiplex PCR, was used to amplify TCRbeta CDR3 regions from genomic DNA. As for the authors' bioinformatics: The number of nucleated cells in each sample was estimated by amplification of reference gene primers within the assay. To quantify the absolute abundance of each unique TCRbeta CDR3 rearrangement, sequence reads were collapsed and filtered. Productive Simpson clonality was computed per sample as the square root of Simpson's diversity index over productive rearrangements. TCRdb limited this immuneACCESS table to in-frame rearrangements with V and J called. A share of clones is missing; checked studies link under half to unresolved V genes, and the rest is unexplained. The D gene and trimming were derived from the DNA, and the V and J assignments and clone size from that table. Within this sample are some 250,000 clones, with approximately 86% of them counted one time only. In total, the top ten clones hold approximately 5.1% of the sample.

About this clone: Its antigen is not yet known. One base away there is no much larger clone; base qualities are not given. This sample includes further DNA sequences coding for the same CDR3.

According to the germline V gene, CDR1 reads MGHRA and CDR2 reads YSYEKL. Trimming removed 3 bases from V and 4 bases from J; the gene matches leave 1 base unexplained. From the cysteine up to the phenylalanine, the CDR3 has a length of 14 residues. Just CDR3 DNA is preserved here, 42 bases in frame from base 1. Material: peripheral blood. The sequence derives from a woman aged 55-70 years with COVID-19, enrolled during active disease. The chain is encoded by TRBV4-1 joined to TRBJ1-5, with 9 bases matching TRBD1. Read as DNA, the sequence is TGCGCCAGCAGCCAGGACAGGGGAAATCAGCCCCAGCATTTT. The encoded protein is CASSQDRGNQPQHF.